The source of this T cell receptor beta chain is a study of human T cells and chemical hapten exposure. Time point defined: pre-sensitization, week 0. Treatment here: therapeutic diphenylcyclopropenone sensitization with weekly scalp DPC. The authors extracted total RNA from unfractionated whole blood. In its sample, this clonotype ranks as medium-sized. TCRdb recomputed calls from the RACE reads with MiXCR, one row per CDR3 protein. This sample carries 35,000 to 40,000 distinct CDR3 sequences, over 9.5% of them seen once, and the ten largest clones take about 6%. CDR1 and CDR2 (germline): SGHDN, FVKESK. This CDR3 spans 13 amino acids. The ends were cut back, 8 bases at V and 4 bases at J, with 9 bases in the middle.

The receptor's source is a man in his thirties or forties with alopecia areata. Some clones in this sample may be carry-over from other donors' samples. The sample was whole blood, taken in connection with sensitization to the hapten diphenylcyclopropenone (DPC). This sequence joins TRBV14 and TRBJ2-6; D not certain. CDR3 sequence (DNA): TGTGCCAGCTCTCAGGCCGGGGCCAACGTCCTGACTTTC. It codes for CASSQAGANVLTF.